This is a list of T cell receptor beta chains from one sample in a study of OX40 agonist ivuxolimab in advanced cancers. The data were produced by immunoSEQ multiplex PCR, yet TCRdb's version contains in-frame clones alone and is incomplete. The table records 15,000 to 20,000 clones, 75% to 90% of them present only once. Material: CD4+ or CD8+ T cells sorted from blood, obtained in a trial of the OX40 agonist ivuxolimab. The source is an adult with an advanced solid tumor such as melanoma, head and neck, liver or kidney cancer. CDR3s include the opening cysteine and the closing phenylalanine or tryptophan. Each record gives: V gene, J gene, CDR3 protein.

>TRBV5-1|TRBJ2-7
CASSLTGTFPGYF
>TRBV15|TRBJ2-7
CATSRQLGAYEQYF
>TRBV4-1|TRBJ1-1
CASSQGRQERTEAFF
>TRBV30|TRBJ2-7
CACRTSGTAGSYEQYF
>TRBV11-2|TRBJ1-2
CASSHHTTEGYGYTF
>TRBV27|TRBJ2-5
CASSPIQETQYF
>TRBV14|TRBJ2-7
CASSPRQDRSSYEQYF
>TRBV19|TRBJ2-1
CASSTPGNEQFF
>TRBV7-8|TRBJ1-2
CASSLGAGSYGYTF
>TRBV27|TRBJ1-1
CASSEFEGGNTEAFF
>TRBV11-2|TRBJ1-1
CASSNPDRGRKNTEAFF
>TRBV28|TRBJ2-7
CASGAGTLYEQYF
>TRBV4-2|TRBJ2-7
CASSQEGSVADEQYF
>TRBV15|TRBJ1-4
CATSASVATNEKLFF
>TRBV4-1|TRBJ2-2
CASSQGRIAGENTGELFF
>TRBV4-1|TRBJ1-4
CASSPPGVGEKLFF
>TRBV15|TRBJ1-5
CATSRDRGIHQPQHF
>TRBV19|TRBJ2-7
CASSPGTGLAYEQYF
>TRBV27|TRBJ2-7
CASSLLASYEQYF
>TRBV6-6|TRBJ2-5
CASTLRGGDYRETQYF
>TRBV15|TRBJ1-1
CATSTRQDGTEAFF
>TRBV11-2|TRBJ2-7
CASSLGVGGPYEQYF
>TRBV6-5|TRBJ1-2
CASSSGTGRHGYTF
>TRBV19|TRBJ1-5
CASSLGQGGGQPQHF
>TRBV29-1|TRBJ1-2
CSVEQAYNYGYTF
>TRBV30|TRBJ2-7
CAWRGTASYEQYF
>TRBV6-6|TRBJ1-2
CASSPLQGSGYGYTF
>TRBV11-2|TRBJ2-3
CASSLGTSTDTQYF
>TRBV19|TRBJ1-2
CASSTGLRTVGYTF
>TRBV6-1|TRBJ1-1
CASSTRQAVNTEAFF
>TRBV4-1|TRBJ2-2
CASSRSVGNTGELFF
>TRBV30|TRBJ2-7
CACRDNSYEQYF
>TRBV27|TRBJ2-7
CASSLQTTGYEQYF
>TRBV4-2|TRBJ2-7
CASSQELAVDEQYF
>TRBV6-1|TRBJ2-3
CASSELTIDTQYF
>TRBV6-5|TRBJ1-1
CASSWGSATEAFF
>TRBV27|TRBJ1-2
CASSLTRNYGYTF
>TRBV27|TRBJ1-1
CASSLHRGTEAFF
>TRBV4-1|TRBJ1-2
CASSRGTAVDYTF
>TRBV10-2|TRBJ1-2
CASTGQGTNYGYTF
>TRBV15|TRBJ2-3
CATSNGQGRGGTDTQYF
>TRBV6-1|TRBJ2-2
CASSDGTGELFF
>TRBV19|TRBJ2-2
CASAGTVSTGELFF
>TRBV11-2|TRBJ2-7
CASSLVYEQYF
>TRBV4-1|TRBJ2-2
CASSQAPTGPMHGELFF
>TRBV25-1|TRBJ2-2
CASTHAGHNTGELFF
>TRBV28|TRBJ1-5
CASTPTVFYSNQPQHF
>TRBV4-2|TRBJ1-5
CASSQDIYRGGNQPQHF
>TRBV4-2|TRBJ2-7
CASSQEERASGFPSSYEQYF
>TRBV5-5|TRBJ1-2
CASSFGQGVRYGYTF
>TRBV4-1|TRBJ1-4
CASSQGPLIKKLFF
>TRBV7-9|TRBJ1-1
CASSPPGRNTEAFF
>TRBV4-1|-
CASSQAGDGDEQYF
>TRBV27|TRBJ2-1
CASSAGTASSYNEQFF
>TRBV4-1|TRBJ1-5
CASSQESGTGRSNQPQHF
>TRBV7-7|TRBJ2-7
CASSLAQDYEQYF
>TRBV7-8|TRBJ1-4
CASRGPANEKLFF
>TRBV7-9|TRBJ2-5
CASSWTGRETQYF
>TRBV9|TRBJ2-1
CASSVEASVVEQFF
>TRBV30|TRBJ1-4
CAWSQGQDPLKHLFF